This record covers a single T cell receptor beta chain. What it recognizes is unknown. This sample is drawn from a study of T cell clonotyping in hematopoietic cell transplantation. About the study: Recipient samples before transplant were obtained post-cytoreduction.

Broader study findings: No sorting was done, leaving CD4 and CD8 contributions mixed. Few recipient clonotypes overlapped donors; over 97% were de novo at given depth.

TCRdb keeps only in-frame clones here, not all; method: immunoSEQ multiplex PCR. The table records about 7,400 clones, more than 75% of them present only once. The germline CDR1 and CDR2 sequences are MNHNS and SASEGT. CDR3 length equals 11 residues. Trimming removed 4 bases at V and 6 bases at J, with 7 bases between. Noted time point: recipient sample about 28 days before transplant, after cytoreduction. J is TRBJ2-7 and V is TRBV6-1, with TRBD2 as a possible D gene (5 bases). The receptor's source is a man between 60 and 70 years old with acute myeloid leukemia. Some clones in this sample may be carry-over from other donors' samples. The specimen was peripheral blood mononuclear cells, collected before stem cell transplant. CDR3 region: CASSVLVEQYF. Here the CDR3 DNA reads TGTGCCAGCAGTGTACTAGTCGAGCAGTACTTC.